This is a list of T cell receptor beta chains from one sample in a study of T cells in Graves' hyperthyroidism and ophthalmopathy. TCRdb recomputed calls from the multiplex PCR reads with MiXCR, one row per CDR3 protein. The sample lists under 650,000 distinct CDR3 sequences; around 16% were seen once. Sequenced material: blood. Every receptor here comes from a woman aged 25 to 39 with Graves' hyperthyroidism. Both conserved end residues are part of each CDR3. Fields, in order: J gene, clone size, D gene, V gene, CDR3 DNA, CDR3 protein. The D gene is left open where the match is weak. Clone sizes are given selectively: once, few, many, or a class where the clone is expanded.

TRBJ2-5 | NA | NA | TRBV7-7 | TGTGCTAGCAGCTTAGGGGTATACGGCCAAGAGACCCAGTACTTC | CASSLGVYGQETQYF
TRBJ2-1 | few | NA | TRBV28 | TGTGCCAGCAGTTCCCCCGTCGGTGTTTACAATGAGCAGTTCTTC | CASSSPVGVYNEQFF
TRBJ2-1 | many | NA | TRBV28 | TGTGCCAGCAGTTTTTCCCGATACGCCTACAATGAGCAGTTCTTC | CASSFSRYAYNEQFF
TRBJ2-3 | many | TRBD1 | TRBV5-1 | TGCGCCAGCGGACAGGACAGTTACACAGATACGCAGTATTTT | CASGQDSYTDTQYF
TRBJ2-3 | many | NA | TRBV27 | TGTGCCAGCAGAAACCCCGGGACAGATACGCAGTATTTT | CASRNPGTDTQYF
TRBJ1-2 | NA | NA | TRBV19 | TGTGCCAGTAATCAGGTTTGGGGCTATGGCTACACCTTC | CASNQVWGYGYTF
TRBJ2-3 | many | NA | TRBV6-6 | TGTGCCAGCAGTTACTCGAATATGAAGGCAGATACGCAGTATTTT | CASSYSNMKADTQYF
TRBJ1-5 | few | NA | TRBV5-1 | TGCGCCAGCAGCTTTCAACCAGGACCGTATCAGCCCCAGCATTTT | CASSFQPGPYQPQHF
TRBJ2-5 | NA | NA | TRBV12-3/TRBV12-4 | TGTGCCAGCAGCCTACCCCCTCCCGGAGAGACCCAGTACTTC | CASSLPPPGETQYF
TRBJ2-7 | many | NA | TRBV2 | TGTGCCAGCAGCGAGGGGTTTAACGAGCAGTACTTC | CASSEGFNEQYF
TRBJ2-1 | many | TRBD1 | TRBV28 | TGTGCCAGCAAGGGACAGGGATACAATGAGCAGTTCTTC | CASKGQGYNEQFF
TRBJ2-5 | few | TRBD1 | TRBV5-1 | TGCGCCAGCAGGGGGACAGACCAAGAGACCCAGTACTTC | CASRGTDQETQYF
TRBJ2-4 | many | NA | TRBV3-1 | TGTGCCAGCAGTAGGGCCGGACTGAACATTCAGTACTTC | CASSRAGLNIQYF
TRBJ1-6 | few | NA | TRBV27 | TGTGCCAGCAGTTTAGGGGGATGGAGATCACCCCTCCACTTT | CASSLGGWRSPLHF
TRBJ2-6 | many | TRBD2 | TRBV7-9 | TGTGCCAGCAGCCCCCCGGGACTAGCGGGATCTGGGGCCAACGTCCTGACTTTC | CASSPPGLAGSGANVLTF
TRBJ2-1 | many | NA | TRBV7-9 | TGTGCCAGCAGCCGAGCAACGGACAAGGAGCAGTTCTTC | CASSRATDKEQFF
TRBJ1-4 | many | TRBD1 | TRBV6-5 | TGTGCCAGCAGTTACTCGATGACAGGGTTAACTAATGAAAAACTGTTTTTT | CASSYSMTGLTNEKLFF
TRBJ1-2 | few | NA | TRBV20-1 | TGCAGTGCTCATTCGACGGGAAACTATGGCTACACCTTC | CSAHSTGNYGYTF
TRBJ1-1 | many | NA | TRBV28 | TGTGCCAGCAGTTCGACAGGAAATGAAGCTTTCTTT | CASSSTGNEAFF
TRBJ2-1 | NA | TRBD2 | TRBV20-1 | TGCAGTGCTAGAGACTCATCTAGCGGGAGATGGAATGAGCAGTTCTTC | CSARDSSSGRWNEQFF
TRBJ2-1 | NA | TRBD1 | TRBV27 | TGTGCCAGCACCCCAGGGGGAGTCCGCCACAATGGGCAGTTCTTC | CASTPGGVRHNGQFF
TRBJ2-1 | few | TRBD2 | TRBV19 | TGTGCCAGTAACATTGGCGGGGGGCTAGCGGAGATATACAATGAGCAGTTCTTC | CASNIGGGLAEIYNEQFF
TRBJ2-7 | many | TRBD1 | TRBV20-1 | TGCAGTGCTAGAGAAAACTCCCGGGACAGGCTTACCTACGAGCAGTACTTC | CSARENSRDRLTYEQYF
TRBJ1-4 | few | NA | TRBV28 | TGTGCCAGCAGTTGGGGGGGGGCGCAAGAAAAACTGTTTTTT | CASSWGGAQEKLFF
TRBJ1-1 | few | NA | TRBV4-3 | TGCGCCAGCACCCCGAGGCCGGCAGGCAACACTGAAGCTTTCTTT | CASTPRPAGNTEAFF
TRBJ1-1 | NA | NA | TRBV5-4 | TGTGCCAGCAGCCCCCCTGGGGCAGGGAGAGAAGCTTTCTTT | CASSPPGAGREAFF